The 16 T cell receptor beta chains listed next were all sequenced from one sample in a study of radiotherapy plus CTLA-4 blockade in lung cancer. Assay: immunoSEQ multiplex PCR; the TCRdb copy retains only in-frame clones and omits some. This sample has 100,000 or so clones, with roughly 80% found just once. This specimen consisted of peripheral blood, obtained from a patient treated with radiotherapy plus ipilimumab. The receptors derive from a human donor with non-small cell lung cancer that progressed on radiotherapy plus ipilimumab.

V gene TRBV30 combines with J gene TRBJ1-5; no reliable D call. The CDR3 is 12 residues long. V was trimmed by 3 bases and J by 4 bases, leaving 7 bases between them. Germline V lookup: CDR1 GTSNPN, CDR2 SVGIG (reference sequence). The CDR3 here is CAWSEGNQPQHF. CDR3 DNA sequence: TGTGCCTGGAGCGAAGGGAATCAGCCCCAGCATTTT.

The chain combines TRBV4-2 with TRBJ2-2; the match to TRBD2 covers 13 bases. CDR3 length: 17 residues. Germline values: CDR1 LGHNA, CDR2 YNFKEQ. Trimming at V came to 0 bases and at J to 6 bases, leaving 4 bases not matched to a gene. This CDR3 reads CASSQEGLAGIAGELFF. The CDR3 nucleotides read TGTGCCAGCAGCCAAGAGGGACTAGCGGGGATCGCCGGGGAGCTGTTTTTT.

This clone was found once. This rearrangement joins TRBV7-6 to TRBJ2-5; 13 nucleotides agree with TRBD2. This CDR3 has 16 amino acids. Trimming cost V 5 bases and J 5 bases; bases outside gene matches: 8. The germline V gene encodes CDR1 SGHVS and CDR2 FNYEAQ. The CDR3: CASSPTSGRAPETQYF. CDR3 nucleotide sequence: TGTGCCAGCAGCCCAACTAGCGGGAGGGCGCCCGAGACCCAGTACTTC.

This clone was seen only once. The chain uses TRBV2 and TRBJ2-1, with 16 bases matching TRBD2. The junction had 14 bases not matched to a gene; V was cut back by 6 bases and J by 9 bases. The CDR3 is 18 residues long. The germline gives CDR1 SNHLY, CDR2 FYNNEI. The CDR3 region has the DNA TGTGCCAGCAGAGGAGGGACTAGCGGGAGGGCCCGAAGTGGTGAGCAGTTCTTC. As protein: CASRGGTSGRARSGEQFF.

In this sample, this clone turned up once. This chain connects TRBV7-9 to TRBJ1-4, with D tentatively TRBD1 (5 bases). CDR1 is SEHNR and CDR2 is FQNEAQ in the germline V gene (reference sequence). V was cut by 2 bases and J by 13 bases, with 11 bases left in between. The CDR3 sequence is 12 residues long. This CDR3 reads CASSLWGDRLFF. The CDR3 region has the DNA TGTGCCAGCAGCTTATGGGGGGATCGACTGTTTTTT.

The chain carries TRBV18 and TRBJ1-2; TRBD1 aligns across 8 bases. The CDR3 covers 13 residues. The J segment lost 8 bases and the V segment lost 2 bases, leaving 4 bases of the junction unmatched. Per germline, CDR1 KGHSH and CDR2 LQKENI. CDR3 coding DNA: TGTGCCAGCTCACCATCAGGGGGCAAAGGCTACACCTTC. Translated: CASSPSGGKGYTF. Based on the CDR3 plus reference TRBV18 and TRBJ1-2, the full variable domain is NAGVMQNPRHLVRRRGQEARLRCSPMKGHSHVYWYRQLPEEGLKFMVYLQKENIIDESGMPKERFSAEFPKEGPSILRIQQVVRGDSAAYFCASSPSGGKGYTFGSGTRLTVV.

This chain links TRBV4-1 with TRBJ1-2, with D possibly being TRBD1 (5 bases). The CDR3 is 14 amino acids. Germline CDR1 MGHRA, CDR2 YSYEKL. V gave up 1 base and J gave up 4 bases, with 10 bases separating them. The CDR3 sequence: CASSQGGGGYGYTF. In nucleotides, the CDR3 is TGCGCCAGCAGCCAAGGTGGGGGTGGCTATGGCTACACCTTC.

The chain employs TRBV19 and TRBJ1-5, with D tentatively TRBD1 (5 bases). Germline V gene sequence: CDR1 LNHDA, CDR2 SQIVND (reference sequence). Deletions cut 5 bases from V and 4 bases from J, with 15 bases between. This CDR3 has 15 amino acids. CDR3 in DNA: TGTGCCAGTAGTCTGGGGCAGGGAGAAAATCAGCCCCAGCATTTT. Encoded protein: CASSLGQGENQPQHF.

The CDR3: CASRIRGSLEETQYF. The CDR3 nucleotides are TGCGCCAGCAGAATTAGAGGGAGCCTCGAAGAGACCCAGTACTTC. The rearrangement joins TRBV5-1 to TRBJ2-5; D perhaps matches TRBD2 (5 bases). V was cut by 5 bases and J by 3 bases, with 17 bases left in between. The CDR3 runs to 15 residues. From germline, CDR1 is SGHRS and CDR2 YFSETQ. Variable domain in full (rest from reference TRBV5-1 and TRBJ2-5): KAGVTQTPRYLIKTRGQQVTLSCSPISGHRSVSWYQQTPGQGLQFLFEYFSETQRNKGNFPGRFSGRQFSNSRSEMNVSTLELGDSALYLCASRIRGSLEETQYFGPGTRLLVL.

The DNA for the CDR3 is TGTGCCAGCAGTGTCGAAAGCACAGATACGCAGTATTTT. It yields the protein CASSVESTDTQYF. The V and J genes are TRBV6-4 and TRBJ2-3; D gene ambiguous. Trimming cost V 4 bases and J 0 bases, with 5 bases left between them. The germline V gene encodes CDR1 MRHNA and CDR2 SNTAGT. The CDR3 consists of 13 residues.

The chain employs TRBV28 and TRBJ2-3; no firm D call. Trimming pared 2 bases from V and 1 base from J, leaving 4 bases between. Germline loops: CDR1 MDHEN, CDR2 SYDVKM. The CDR3 contains 13 residues. CDR3 region: CASSLGRTDTQYF. CDR3 nucleotides: TGTGCCAGCAGTTTAGGACGCACAGATACGCAGTATTTT.

The chain carries TRBV4-1 and TRBJ2-1; 11 bases are a match to TRBD2. Trimming at V came to 0 bases and at J to 9 bases, leaving 7 bases not matched to a gene. CDR3 length: 16 residues. The germline gives CDR1 MGHRA, CDR2 YSYEKL. As DNA, the CDR3 is TGCGCCAGCAGCCAAGACGCTAGCGGGAGGTCCACTGAGCAGTTCTTC. As protein: CASSQDASGRSTEQFF.

The chain joins TRBV5-4 to TRBJ2-2, with D unresolved. Trimming took 4 bases from V and 1 from J, leaving 5 bases between them. The CDR3 consists of 13 residues. CDR1 is SGHNT and CDR2 is YYREEE in the germline V gene (reference sequence). The CDR3 DNA reads as TGTGCCAGCAGCCGACAGAACACCGGGGAGCTGTTTTTT. This translates into CASSRQNTGELFF.

The chain links TRBV2 to TRBJ2-3; 10 bases align to TRBD2. The CDR3 is 18 residues long. V was clipped by 3 bases and J by 5 bases; unmatched bases: 14. CDR1 is SNHLY, CDR2 FYNNEI, per germline. CDR3 DNA sequence: TGTGCCAGCAGTGACTTTCTAGCGGGAGCCGCTTTAGGAGATACGCAGTATTTT. Translation gives CASSDFLAGAALGDTQYF.

The J gene is TRBJ2-2, the V gene TRBV10-3; TRBD1 is a possible D gene (6 bases). The CDR3 has 15 residues. Per germline, CDR1 ENHRY and CDR2 SYGVKD. With 5 bases removed from V and 0 bases from J, the gap between germline ends came to 10 bases. CDR3 sequence (DNA): TGTGCCATCAGTAGGACAGATTCGAACACCGGGGAGCTGTTTTTT. It yields the protein CAISRTDSNTGELFF.

As for this clone: The junction and the germline gene differ at one end; a read error may be behind it. CDR3 sequence: CASSLKRANYNEQFF. CDR3 nucleotides: TGTGCTAGCAGCTTAAAACGGGCCAACTACAATGAGCAGTTCTTC. This chain connects TRBV7-7 to TRBJ2-1, with D unresolved. Looked up from germline, CDR1 is SSHAT and CDR2 is FNYEAQ (reference sequence). This CDR3 is 15 amino acids long.